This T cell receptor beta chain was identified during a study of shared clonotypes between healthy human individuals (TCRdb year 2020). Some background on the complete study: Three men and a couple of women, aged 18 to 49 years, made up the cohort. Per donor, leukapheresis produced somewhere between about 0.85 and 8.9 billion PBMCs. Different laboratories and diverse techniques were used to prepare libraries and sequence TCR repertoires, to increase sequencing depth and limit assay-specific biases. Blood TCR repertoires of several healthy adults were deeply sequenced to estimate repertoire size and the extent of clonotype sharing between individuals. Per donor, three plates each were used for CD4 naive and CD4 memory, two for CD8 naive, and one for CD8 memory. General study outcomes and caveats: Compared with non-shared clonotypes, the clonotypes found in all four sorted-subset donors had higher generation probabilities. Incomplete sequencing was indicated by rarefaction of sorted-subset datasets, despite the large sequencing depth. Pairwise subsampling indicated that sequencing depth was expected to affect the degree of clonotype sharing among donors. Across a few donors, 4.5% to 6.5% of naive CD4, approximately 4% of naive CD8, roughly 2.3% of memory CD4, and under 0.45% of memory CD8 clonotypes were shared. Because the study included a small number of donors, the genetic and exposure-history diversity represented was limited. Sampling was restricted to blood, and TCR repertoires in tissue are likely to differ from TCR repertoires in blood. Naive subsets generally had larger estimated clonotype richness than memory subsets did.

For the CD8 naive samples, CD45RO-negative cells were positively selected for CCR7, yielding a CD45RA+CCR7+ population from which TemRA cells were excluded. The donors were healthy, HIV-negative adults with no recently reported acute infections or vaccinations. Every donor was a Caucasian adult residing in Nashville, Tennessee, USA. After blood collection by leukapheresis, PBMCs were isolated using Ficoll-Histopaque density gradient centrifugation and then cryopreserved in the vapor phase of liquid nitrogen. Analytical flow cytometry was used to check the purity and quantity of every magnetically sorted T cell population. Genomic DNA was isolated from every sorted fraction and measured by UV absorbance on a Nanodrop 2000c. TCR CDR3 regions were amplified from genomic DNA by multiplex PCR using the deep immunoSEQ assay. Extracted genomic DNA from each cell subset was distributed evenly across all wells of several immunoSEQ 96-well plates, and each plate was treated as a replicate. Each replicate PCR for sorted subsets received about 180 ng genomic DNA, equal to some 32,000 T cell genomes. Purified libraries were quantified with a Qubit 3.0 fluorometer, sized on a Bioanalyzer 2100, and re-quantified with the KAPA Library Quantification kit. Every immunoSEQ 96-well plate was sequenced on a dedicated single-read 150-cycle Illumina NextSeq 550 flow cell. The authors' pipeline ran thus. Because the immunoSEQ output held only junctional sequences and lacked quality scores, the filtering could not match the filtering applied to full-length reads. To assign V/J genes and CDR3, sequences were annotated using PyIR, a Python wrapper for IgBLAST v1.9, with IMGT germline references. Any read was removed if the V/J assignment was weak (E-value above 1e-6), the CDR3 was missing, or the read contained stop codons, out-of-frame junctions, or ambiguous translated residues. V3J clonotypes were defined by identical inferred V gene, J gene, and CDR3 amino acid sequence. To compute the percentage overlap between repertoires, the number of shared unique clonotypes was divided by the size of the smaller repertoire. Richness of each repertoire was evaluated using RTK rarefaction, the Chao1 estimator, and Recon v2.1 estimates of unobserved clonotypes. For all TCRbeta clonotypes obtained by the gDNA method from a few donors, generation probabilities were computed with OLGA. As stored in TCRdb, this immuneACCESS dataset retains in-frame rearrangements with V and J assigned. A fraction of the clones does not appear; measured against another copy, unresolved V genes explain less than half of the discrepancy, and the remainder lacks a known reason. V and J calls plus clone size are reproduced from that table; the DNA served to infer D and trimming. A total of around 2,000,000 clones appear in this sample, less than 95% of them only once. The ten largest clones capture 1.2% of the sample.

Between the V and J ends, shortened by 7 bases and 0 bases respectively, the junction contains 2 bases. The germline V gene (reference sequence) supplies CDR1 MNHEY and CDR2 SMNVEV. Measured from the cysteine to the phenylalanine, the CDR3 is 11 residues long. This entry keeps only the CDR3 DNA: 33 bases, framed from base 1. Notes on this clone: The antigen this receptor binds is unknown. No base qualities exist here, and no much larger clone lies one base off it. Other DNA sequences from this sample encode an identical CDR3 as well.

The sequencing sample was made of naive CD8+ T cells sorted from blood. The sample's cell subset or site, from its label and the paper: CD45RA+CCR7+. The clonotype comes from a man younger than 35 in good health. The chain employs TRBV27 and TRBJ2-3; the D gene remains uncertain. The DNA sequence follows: TGTGCCAGCACCAGCACAGATACGCAGTATTTT. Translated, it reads CASTSTDTQYF.